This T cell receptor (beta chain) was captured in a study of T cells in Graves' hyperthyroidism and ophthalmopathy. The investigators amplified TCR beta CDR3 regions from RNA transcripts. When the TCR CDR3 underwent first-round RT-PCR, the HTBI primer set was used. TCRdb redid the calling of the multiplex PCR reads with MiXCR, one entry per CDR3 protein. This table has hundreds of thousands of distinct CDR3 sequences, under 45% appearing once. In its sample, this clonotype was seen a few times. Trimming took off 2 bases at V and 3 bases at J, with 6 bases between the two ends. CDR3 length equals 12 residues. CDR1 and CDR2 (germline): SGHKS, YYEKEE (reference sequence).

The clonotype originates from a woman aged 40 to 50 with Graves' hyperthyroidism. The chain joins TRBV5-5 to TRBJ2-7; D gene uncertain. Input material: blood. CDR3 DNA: TGTGCCAGCAGCTTTGACTTCTACGAGCAGTACTTC. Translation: CASSFDFYEQYF.